These 27 T cell receptor beta chains share one sample of origin, sequenced in a study of blood T cell repertoires in COVID-19. Libraries were prepared by immunoSEQ multiplex PCR; TCRdb keeps only in-frame clonotypes and omits some of them. The repertoire consists of around 130,000 clones, with roughly nine tenths occurring once and the leading ten covering around 3.8%. The sequenced sample consisted of peripheral blood. The receptors come from a middle-aged man with active COVID-19.

This clone was observed once. This chain joins TRBV19 and TRBJ2-5; tentatively, D is TRBD2 (6 bases). The CDR3 is 13 residues long. CDR1 LNHDA and CDR2 SQIVND come from the germline V gene (reference sequence). The V end lost 6 bases, the J end lost 4 bases, and 12 bases lay between the germline ends. CDR3 in amino acids: CASRQLASETQYF. For the CDR3, the DNA is TGTGCCAGTAGGCAACTAGCATCAGAGACCCAGTACTTC.

This chain joins TRBV13 and TRBJ1-1; D not resolved. CDR3 size: 15 residues. The V gene's germline CDR1 is PRHDT and CDR2 FYEKMQ (reference sequence). The germline V and J ends were trimmed by 0 bases and 4 bases, with 12 bases remaining between them. CDR3 bases: TGTGCCAGCAGCTTAGGGGGAGGGTCTGGCACTGAAGCTTTCTTT. It specifies CASSLGGGSGTEAFF.

The J gene is TRBJ1-3, the V gene TRBV3-1 (or the pseudogene TRBV3-2); D is perhaps TRBD1 (5 bases). Germline V gene data show CDR1 as LGHDT and CDR2 as YNNKEL (reference sequence). With 0 bases removed from V and 9 bases from J, the gap between germline ends came to 15 bases. This CDR3 has 15 residues. The CDR3 sequence is CASSQDRRGLVTIYF. CDR3 sequence (DNA): TGTGCCAGCAGCCAAGATCGGAGGGGCCTCGTCACCATATATTTT.

This rearrangement joins TRBV7-9 to TRBJ2-5, with 9 bases lining up with TRBD2. The CDR3 sequence is 13 residues long. Losses at the gene ends were 5 bases for V and 4 bases for J; bases not matched to a gene: 2. The V gene's germline CDR1 is SEHNR and CDR2 FQNEAQ (reference sequence). In DNA form, the CDR3 reads TGTGCCAGCAGCGAACTAGCGGGAGAGACCCAGTACTTC. Translation: CASSELAGETQYF.

V usage is TRBV4-1 and J usage is TRBJ2-3, with 10 bases lining up with TRBD2. With V trimmed by 1 base and J by 1 base, 2 bases remained unmatched. There are 16 residues in the CDR3. Germline lookup yields CDR1 MGHRA and CDR2 YSYEKL. DNA of the CDR3: TGCGCCAGCAGCCAAGGGCTAGCGGGGGGCACAGATACGCAGTATTTT. As protein: CASSQGLAGGTDTQYF.

This clone is a singleton in its sample. The V and J genes are TRBV7-6 and TRBJ2-1, with 8 positions matching TRBD2. Germline V gives CDR1 SGHVS, CDR2 FNYEAQ. This CDR3 has 14 amino acids. J gave up 5 bases and V 5 bases, and 5 bases lay outside the gene matches. The CDR3 spells CASSRILADNEQFF. CDR3 sequence (DNA): TGTGCCAGCAGCCGGATACTAGCGGACAATGAGCAGTTCTTC. Full variable domain (outside the CDR3, taken from reference TRBV7-6 and TRBJ2-1): GAGVSQSPRYKVTKRGQDVALRCDPISGHVSLYWYRQALGQGPEFLTYFNYEAQQDKSGLPNDRFSAERPEGSISTLTIQRTEQRDSAMYRCASSRILADNEQFFGPGTRLTVL.

The chain couples TRBV7-2 to TRBJ2-1; 12 bases line up with TRBD1. CDR1 is SGHTA and CDR2 is FQGNSA in the germline V gene. The CDR3 extends over 15 amino acids. V dropped 3 bases and J dropped 10; count of bases not matched to a gene: 7. CDR3 sequence: CASSFQGQGAREQFF. CDR3 bases: TGTGCCAGCAGCTTCCAGGGACAGGGGGCTCGAGAGCAGTTCTTC.

V gene TRBV4-2 combines with J gene TRBJ1-2, with a tentative D call TRBD1 (6 bases). V lost 0 bases to trimming and J lost 3 bases, with 17 bases between them. The germline gives CDR1 LGHNA, CDR2 YNFKEQ. The CDR3 extends over 17 amino acids. CDR3 region: CASSQDSGVQGDYGYTF. The CDR3 bases are TGTGCCAGCAGCCAAGATTCCGGCGTACAGGGCGACTATGGCTACACCTTC.

The CDR3 reads CASMGRRLWTEAFF. CDR3 sequence (DNA): TGTGCCAGTATGGGGCGAAGGCTCTGGACTGAAGCTTTCTTT. This rearrangement joins TRBV19 to TRBJ1-1, with D maybe TRBD1 (5 bases). The CDR3 covers 14 residues. Germline loops: CDR1 LNHDA, CDR2 SQIVND (reference sequence). V was shortened by 7 bases and J by 5 bases, with 17 bases between the two germline ends.

The chain combines TRBV3-1 (or the pseudogene TRBV3-2) with TRBJ1-3; 7 bases are shared with TRBD1. Germline V gene sequence: CDR1 LGHDT, CDR2 YNNKEL (reference sequence). The CDR3 extends over 15 amino acids. The ends lost 4 bases at V and 4 bases at J; junction bases unmatched: 7. The CDR3 spells CASSRRQGPGNTIYF. The DNA of the CDR3 is TGTGCCAGCAGCCGGCGACAGGGACCCGGAAACACCATATATTTT.

This clone was observed a single time. This sequence joins TRBV5-5 and TRBJ1-2, with 9 bases aligning to TRBD1. Germline-derived CDR1 and CDR2 are SGHKS and YYEKEE (reference sequence). The CDR3 runs 14 residues. With V trimmed by 5 bases and J by 7 bases, 9 bases remained unmatched. The CDR3 nucleotides are TGTGCCAGCAGGGAACAGGGGGCAGTGGGTGGCTACACCTTC. This sequence encodes CASREQGAVGGYTF.

The table lists this clone with a few counts. J is TRBJ2-5 and V is TRBV6-5; D might be TRBD2 (6 bases). V was pared by 0 bases and J by 5 bases, with 13 bases between. In germline, CDR1 is MNHEY, CDR2 SVGAGI. The CDR3 runs to 15 residues. This CDR3 reads CASSYSGGFGETQYF. Written as DNA, the CDR3 is TGTGCCAGCAGTTACTCAGGAGGGTTCGGGGAGACCCAGTACTTC.

The chain joins TRBV6-5 to TRBJ2-2; the D gene is possibly TRBD1 (6 bases). V was trimmed by 0 bases and J by 6 bases, leaving 11 bases between them. CDR3 size: 15 residues. CDR1 and CDR2 (germline): MNHEY, SVGAGI. The CDR3 spells CASSYSQGGAGELFF. The CDR3 DNA reads TGTGCCAGCAGTTACTCACAGGGCGGTGCCGGGGAGCTGTTTTTT.

The rearrangement joins TRBV5-1 to TRBJ2-3; D possibly corresponds to TRBD1 (5 bases). The CDR3 sequence is 14 residues long. Germline V lookup: CDR1 SGHRS, CDR2 YFSETQ. Trimming took off 4 bases at V and 6 bases at J, with 15 bases between the two ends. In DNA form, the CDR3 reads TGCGCCAGCAGCCCCCAGGGTATTGGGGATACGCAGTATTTT. Translated, it gives CASSPQGIGDTQYF.

This chain links TRBV11-3 with TRBJ2-2; D not certain. Trimming left V 5 bases short and J 8 bases short, with 6 bases between. The CDR3 extends over 11 amino acids. Germline values: CDR1 SGHNT, CDR2 YENEEA. The CDR3 protein is CASSRSGELFF. In DNA, the CDR3 is TGTGCCAGCAGCCGTTCGGGGGAGCTGTTTTTT.

The rearrangement uses TRBV30 and TRBJ1-4; maybe TRBD1 (5 bases). V lost 4 bases and J 6 bases, leaving 12 bases between the germline ends. The CDR3 runs 13 residues. Germline V gene data show CDR1 as GTSNPN and CDR2 as SVGIG (reference sequence). The CDR3 spells CAWKAGRDEKLFF. CDR3 nucleotide sequence: TGTGCCTGGAAGGCAGGGAGGGATGAAAAACTGTTTTTT.

The chain has TRBV7-2 and TRBJ2-5; maybe TRBD1 (5 bases). Trimming shortened V by 4 bases and J by 4 bases, and 7 bases separated the two germline ends. The length of the CDR3 is 12 residues. Germline CDR1 reads SGHTA; CDR2 reads FQGNSA. The CDR3 sequence is CASSWGRETQYF. The CDR3 coding sequence is TGTGCCAGCAGCTGGGGCAGAGAGACCCAGTACTTC.

The V gene is TRBV7-7, the J gene TRBJ2-5, with D perhaps matching TRBD1 (6 bases). The length of the CDR3 is 15 residues. Germline CDR1 SSHAT, CDR2 FNYEAQ (reference sequence). V lost 4 bases to trimming and J lost 5 bases, with 17 bases between them. DNA for the CDR3: TGTGCCAGCAGCTCAACCAGGACCCAGGGGGAGACCCAGTACTTC. It encodes CASSSTRTQGETQYF.

The chain is built from TRBV5-4 and TRBJ2-1; TRBD1 might be the D (5 bases). Germline V CDR1 and CDR2: SGHNT, YYREEE (reference sequence). Trimming left V 4 bases short and J 7 bases short, with 9 bases between. This CDR3 is built from 12 residues. Written as DNA, the CDR3 is TGTGCCAGCAGCGCTAGGACAAATGAGCAGTTCTTC. Amino acid sequence: CASSARTNEQFF.

The J gene is TRBJ2-1, the V gene TRBV7-3, with 9 bases aligning to TRBD2. CDR1 SGHTA and CDR2 FQGTGA come from the germline V gene. CDR3 size: 15 residues. V dropped 2 bases and J dropped 8; count of bases not matched to a gene: 7. Here the CDR3 reads CASSLWGTSIDEQFF. Written as DNA, the CDR3 is TGTGCCAGCAGCTTATGGGGGACTAGCATCGATGAGCAGTTCTTC.

The rearrangement uses TRBV29-1 and TRBJ1-1; 7 bases line up with TRBD1. CDR1 and CDR2 (germline): SQVTM, ANQGSEA. V lost 7 bases to trimming and J lost 0 bases; unmatched junction nucleotides: 5. CDR3 length equals 13 residues. The CDR3 region has the DNA TGCAGCGCCGGGACAGATATGAACACTGAAGCTTTCTTT. As protein: CSAGTDMNTEAFF.

J is TRBJ1-1 and V is TRBV6-5, with TRBD1 as a possible D gene (6 bases). The CDR3 has 13 residues. Between the trimmed V and J ends, which lost 5 bases and 6 bases, there was a span of 13 bases. Germline CDR1 reads MNHEY; CDR2 reads SVGAGI. This chain's CDR3 is CASSPSGGAEAFF. In nucleotides, the CDR3 is TGTGCCAGCAGTCCTTCGGGGGGCGCTGAAGCTTTCTTT.

The V gene is TRBV19, the J gene TRBJ2-1; tentatively, D is TRBD1 (6 bases). Germline CDR1 reads LNHDA; CDR2 reads SQIVND (reference sequence). V was trimmed by 5 bases and J by 0 bases, leaving 14 bases between them. The CDR3 totals 16 residues. The CDR3 DNA reads as TGTGCCAGTAGTGCAGGGGTCCTAAGCTCCTACAATGAGCAGTTCTTC. It encodes CASSAGVLSSYNEQFF.

The V call is TRBV5-8, the J call TRBJ1-3; 8 positions match TRBD1. Germline V gene sequence: CDR1 SGHTS, CDR2 YDEGEE. This CDR3 comprises 16 residues. V gave up 4 bases and J gave up 0 bases; unmatched junction bases: 6. CDR3 loop: CASSPWGQVSGNTIYF. CDR3 nucleotide sequence: TGTGCCAGCAGCCCTTGGGGACAGGTCTCTGGAAACACCATATATTTT.

This clone has just one count. CDR3 bases: TGTGCCAGCAGCCCCTCGGGGAACACTGAAGCTTTCTTT. This sequence encodes CASSPSGNTEAFF. This chain joins TRBV3-1 (or the pseudogene TRBV3-2) and TRBJ1-1; unclear D gene. Between the trimmed V and J ends, which lost 4 bases and 1 base, there was a span of 7 bases. Per the germline V gene, CDR1 is LGHDT and CDR2 is YNNKEL (reference sequence). This CDR3 spans 13 amino acids.

V is TRBV6-4 and J is TRBJ2-1, with TRBD2 as a possible D gene (7 bases). Germline V CDR1 and CDR2: MRHNA, SNTAGT. The V end was cut by 3 bases, the J end by 7 bases, with 16 bases between. The CDR3 is 15 residues long. CDR3 residues: CASSERGAGINEQFF. The CDR3 coding sequence is TGTGCCAGCAGTGAACGGGGGGCAGGCATAAATGAGCAGTTCTTC.

V gene TRBV5-4 combines with J gene TRBJ1-1; perhaps TRBD1 as D (5 bases). The CDR3 is made up of 16 amino acids. Trimming pared 6 bases from V and 4 bases from J, leaving 22 bases between. The germline V gene encodes CDR1 SGHNT and CDR2 YYREEE (reference sequence). As DNA, the CDR3 is TGTGCCAGCACCCCGCGTAAAGCCGGGGGGGGCACTGAAGCTTTCTTT. Protein product: CASTPRKAGGGTEAFF.